This T cell receptor (beta chain) was identified in a study of blood T cell repertoires in COVID-19 (dated by TCRdb to the early 2020s). Notes on the research overall: Samples from collaborators originated in the United States, Italy and Spain and spanned both the acute and convalescent phases of COVID-19. The prospective study material was composed of cDNA or gDNA derived from T cells, B-cell-depleted T cells, or PBMCs. The dataset comprised deeply sampled blood TCRbeta repertoires from subjects exposed to, actively infected with, or recovered from COVID-19. The repertoires were made available in a free public database intended to serve as a resource for research on the immune response to SARS-CoV-2. Samples were obtained from the ongoing ImmuneRACE study (first 160 participants) and from over 1,000 subjects provided by 6 global collaborators. Sample metadata almost always included a de-identified subject ID, COVID-19 status, age in years and sex. HLA class I and class II types, where available, came from metadata supplied by the sample provider rather than from assay-based typing. The investigation overall reported the following: The quantity of clinical and demographic metadata differed by source and by participant and was supplied without curation.

The immunoSEQ Assay, a bias-controlled multiplex PCR, was used to amplify TCRbeta CDR3 regions from genomic DNA. Regarding the original processing steps: Within the assay, amplification of reference gene primers was used to estimate how many nucleated cells each sample contained. To quantify the absolute abundance of each unique TCRbeta CDR3 rearrangement, sequence reads were collapsed and filtered. Productive Simpson clonality was computed per sample as the square root of Simpson's diversity index over productive rearrangements. The table was pulled from immuneACCESS by TCRdb, which kept in-frame rearrangements only. Such tables lose some clones; where checked, under half of the loss comes from unresolved V genes, and the rest has no known cause. V and J calls and clone size are given by that table; D and trimming were obtained from the DNA. The sample has approximately 230,000 clones on record, approximately 82% of them singletons. About 15% of the sample goes to the ten largest clones.

Participants in the prospective study were enrolled through a virtual design, were aged about 18 to 100 years, and lived in about 25 United States geographic areas. In the prospective study, cohorts were assigned on the basis of participant-reported clinical history obtained from a screening survey and a study questionnaire. For ImmuneRACE Cohort 3, a participant was defined as recovered based on two consecutive negative NP/OP PCR tests, clearance by a healthcare professional, or resolution of symptoms. In the prospective study, mobile phlebotomists collected whole blood, serum and a nasopharyngeal or oropharyngeal swab from each participant. Over a roughly 2-month period, participants in the prospective study had the option of providing additional blood draws and questionnaires. Before DNA extraction, blood samples from the prospective study were shipped at room temperature or frozen. The CDR3 runs 14 residues from the cysteine to the phenylalanine. Here the CDR3 DNA is all that survives: 42 bases in frame from base 1. The germline V gene specifies SGDLS as CDR1 and YYNGEE as CDR2. V drops 4 bases and J drops 8 bases, leaving 13 bases in between.

A note on this clone: What antigen it recognizes has not been identified. The sample holds no much larger clone one base away, and base qualities are not on file.

The sequencing sample was made of PBMCs or T cells enriched from blood (not recorded which). The TCR was taken from a man aged 35-49 years who had recovered from COVID-19. This chain is built from TRBV9 and TRBJ1-6, with the D gene uncertain. Read as DNA, the sequence is TGTGCCAGCAGCAGCGGGATGGGCGATTCACCCCTCCACTTT. This yields the protein CASSSGMGDSPLHF.